Presented here are 14 T cell receptor beta chains from one specimen sequenced in a study of response to subunit inactivated influenza vaccine. MiXCR, applied by TCRdb to the RT-PCR reads, yields one record per CDR3 protein. The data hold 750,000 to 850,000 distinct CDR3 sequences, with less than 20% observed a single time. The sample was PBMCs from blood, taken about 5 days after vaccination. Receptors were obtained from a man in his forties or fifties who received an inactivated influenza vaccine.

The chain is built from TRBV9 and TRBJ2-2; 10 bases are shared with TRBD1. V lost 4 bases, J lost 5 bases, and 5 bases stayed unmatched. Germline V lookup: CDR1 SGDLS, CDR2 YYNGEE. This CDR3 region has 15 residues. The chain's CDR3 is CASSQGTGVTGELFF. Written as DNA, the CDR3 is TGTGCCAGCAGCCAGGGGACAGGGGTGACCGGGGAGCTGTTTTTT.

Written as DNA, the CDR3 is TGTGCCAGCAGATTCGGGATATCCCTCGTAGAACTAGCGGGGGTAAAGACCCAGTACTTC. Amino acid sequence: CASRFGISLVELAGVKTQYF. This sequence joins TRBV11-2 and TRBJ2-5; 11 nucleotides agree with TRBD2. V gave up 6 bases and J gave up 6 bases; unmatched junction bases: 24. Germline V gene sequence: CDR1 SGHAT, CDR2 FQNNGV. This CDR3 has 20 residues.

This clonotype was seen more than once but under ten times. This chain joins TRBV4-2 and TRBJ2-7, with TRBD1 as a possible D gene (7 bases). This CDR3 region has 15 residues. The germline gives CDR1 LGHNA, CDR2 YNFKEQ. V was trimmed by 0 bases and J by 4 bases, leaving 13 bases between them. Here the CDR3 reads CASSQDWRGRYEQYF. The CDR3 DNA reads TGTGCCAGCAGCCAAGATTGGAGGGGGCGGTACGAGCAGTACTTC.

This clonotype has just a few counts. The CDR3 DNA reads as TGTGCCACCAGCCGCGAGGGGGGCTCTTACGAGCAGTACTTC. This gives the protein CATSREGGSYEQYF. The chain links TRBV15 to TRBJ2-7, with D perhaps being TRBD1 or TRBD2 (6 bases each). The CDR3 totals 14 residues. The V gene's germline CDR1 is LNHNV and CDR2 YYDKDF (reference sequence). V shed 5 bases and J shed 4 bases, with 15 bases lying between them.

CDR3 residues: CASSALSGAYNSPLHF. The DNA of the CDR3 is TGTGCCAGCAGCGCATTATCCGGAGCATATAATTCACCCCTCCACTTT. This rearrangement joins TRBV9 to TRBJ1-6; D unresolved. V lost 3 bases to trimming and J lost 4 bases, with 14 bases between them. The CDR3 runs to 16 residues. The V gene's germline CDR1 is SGDLS and CDR2 YYNGEE.

V gene TRBV6-5 combines with J gene TRBJ2-3; D ambiguous. Germline V gene sequence: CDR1 MNHEY, CDR2 SVGAGI. The ends were cut back, 3 bases at V and 3 bases at J, with 10 bases in the middle. The CDR3 has 14 residues. In nucleotides, the CDR3 is TGTGCCAGCAGTTATACGCAGCAAACAGATACGCAGTATTTT. Translated, it gives CASSYTQQTDTQYF.

This clonotype was seen a handful of times. The chain uses TRBV7-3 and TRBJ2-1; TRBD2 matches at 10 bases. V lost 5 bases to trimming and J lost 9 bases; unmatched junction nucleotides: 13. Germline lookup yields CDR1 SGHTA and CDR2 FQGTGA. This CDR3 has 16 amino acids. CDR3 in DNA: TGTGCCAGCAGCCCTAGACCTCTAGCGGGAGCGAGTGAGCAGTTCTTC. Translating it yields CASSPRPLAGASEQFF.

The sample holds one count of this clonotype. The chain uses TRBV20-1 and TRBJ2-3; 7 nucleotides align to TRBD2. There are 15 residues in the CDR3. The V gene end was trimmed by 6 bases and the J gene end by 4 bases; junction bases not matched to a gene: 13. Germline V gives CDR1 DFQATT, CDR2 SNEGSKA (reference sequence). CDR3 nucleotides: TGCAGTGCCCCCGGGGGGAGCGGGACGTCAGATACGCAGTATTTT. This gives the protein CSAPGGSGTSDTQYF.

This clonotype occurred a few times. This rearrangement joins TRBV28 to TRBJ1-6; tentatively, D is TRBD1 (5 bases). The CDR3 contains 15 residues. CDR1 is MDHEN and CDR2 is SYDVKM in the germline V gene. V lost 6 bases to trimming and J lost 7 bases, with 16 bases between them. CDR3 bases: TGTGCCAGCAGCCCTCCCGGGACGAAGAATTCACCCCTCCACTTT. It encodes CASSPPGTKNSPLHF. The whole variable domain, filled in from reference TRBV28 and TRBJ1-6, reads DVKVTQSSRYLVKRTGEKVFLECVQDMDHENMFWYRQDPGLGLRLIYFSYDVKMKEKGDIPEGYSVSREKKERFSLILESASTNQTSMYLCASSPPGTKNSPLHFGNGTRLTVT.

CDR3 DNA: TGTGCCATCAGCCCGACTAGCCAAACCGGGGGGGAGCAGTTCTTC. Its translation is CAISPTSQTGGEQFF. The chain employs TRBV10-3 and TRBJ2-1; TRBD2 matches 7 bases. The junction had 15 bases not matched to a gene; V was cut back by 6 bases and J by 10 bases. CDR1 and CDR2 from the germline V gene are ENHRY and SYGVKD. The CDR3 contains 15 residues.

The rearrangement links TRBV12-3 or TRBV12-4 to TRBJ2-5; D ambiguous. CDR3 size: 14 residues. V was pared by 4 bases and J by 6 bases, with 15 bases between. This CDR3 reads CASSYSPPGKTQYF. DNA for the CDR3: TGTGCCAGCAGTTATTCCCCGCCTGGTAAGACCCAGTACTTC.

This clonotype came up a few times. The chain couples TRBV20-1 to TRBJ2-1; 8 positions agree with TRBD2. The CDR3 has 16 residues. Germline CDR1 and CDR2: DFQATT and SNEGSKA (reference sequence). V lost 2 bases and J lost 5; bases outside the gene matches: 11. The CDR3 sequence is CSARPPAGGGHNEQFF. CDR3 DNA: TGCAGTGCTAGACCCCCGGCGGGGGGCGGGCACAATGAGCAGTTCTTC.

The gene calls are TRBV10-3 and TRBJ2-1, with D possibly matching TRBD1 (6 bases). Trimming shortened V by 6 bases and J by 0 bases, and 12 bases separated the two germline ends. This CDR3 has 15 amino acids. Per germline, CDR1 ENHRY and CDR2 SYGVKD. The CDR3 protein is CAIRRTDSSYNEQFF. The CDR3 DNA sequence: TGTGCCATCAGGCGGACAGATAGCTCCTACAATGAGCAGTTCTTC.

The sample holds a few counts of this clonotype. The CDR3 is CASSLRGAITEAFF. The CDR3, as DNA: TGCGCCAGCAGCTTGAGGGGGGCGATCACTGAAGCTTTCTTT. The chain employs TRBV5-1 and TRBJ1-1, with a weak D call TRBD1 (6 bases). Looked up from germline, CDR1 is SGHRS and CDR2 is YFSETQ. Trimming took 1 base from V and 4 from J, leaving 11 bases between them. The length of the CDR3 is 14 residues.